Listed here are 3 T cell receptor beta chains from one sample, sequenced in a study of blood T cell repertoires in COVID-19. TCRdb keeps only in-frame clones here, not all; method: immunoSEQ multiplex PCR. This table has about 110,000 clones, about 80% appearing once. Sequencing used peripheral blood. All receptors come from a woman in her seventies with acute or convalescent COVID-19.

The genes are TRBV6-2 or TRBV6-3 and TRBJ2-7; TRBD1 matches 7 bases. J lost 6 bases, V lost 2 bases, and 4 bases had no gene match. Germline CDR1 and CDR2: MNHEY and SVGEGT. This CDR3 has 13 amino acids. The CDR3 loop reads CASSYDGTVEQYV. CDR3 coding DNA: TGTGCCAGCAGTTACGACGGGACAGTCGAGCAGTACGTC.

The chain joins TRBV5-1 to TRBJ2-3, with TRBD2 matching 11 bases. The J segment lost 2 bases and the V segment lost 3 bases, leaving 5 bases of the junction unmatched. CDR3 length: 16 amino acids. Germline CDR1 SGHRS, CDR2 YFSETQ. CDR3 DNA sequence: TGCGCCAGCAGCTCGGGACTAGCGGTTATCACAGATACGCAGTATTTT. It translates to CASSSGLAVITDTQYF.

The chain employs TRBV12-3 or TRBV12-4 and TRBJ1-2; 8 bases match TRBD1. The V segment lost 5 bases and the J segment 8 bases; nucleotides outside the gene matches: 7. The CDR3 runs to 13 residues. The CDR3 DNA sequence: TGTGCCAGCAGTCTCGGACAGGGCGCAGGCTACACCTTC. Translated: CASSLGQGAGYTF.